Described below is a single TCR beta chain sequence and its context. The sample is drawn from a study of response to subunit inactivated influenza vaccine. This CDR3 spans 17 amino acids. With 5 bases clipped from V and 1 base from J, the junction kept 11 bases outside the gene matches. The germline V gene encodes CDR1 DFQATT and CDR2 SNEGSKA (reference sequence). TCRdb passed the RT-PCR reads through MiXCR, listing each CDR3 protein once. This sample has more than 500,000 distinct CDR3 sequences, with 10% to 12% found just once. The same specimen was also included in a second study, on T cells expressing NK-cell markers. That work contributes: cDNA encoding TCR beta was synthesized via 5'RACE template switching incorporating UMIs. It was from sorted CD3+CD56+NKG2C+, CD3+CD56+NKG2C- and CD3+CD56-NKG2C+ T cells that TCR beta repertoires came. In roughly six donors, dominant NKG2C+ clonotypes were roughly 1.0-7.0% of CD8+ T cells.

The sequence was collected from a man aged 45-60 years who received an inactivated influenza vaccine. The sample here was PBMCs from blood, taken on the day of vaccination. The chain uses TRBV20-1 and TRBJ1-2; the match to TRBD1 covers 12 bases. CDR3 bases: TGCAGTGCTCACCCTGGGACAGGGGGCGTCTTTAACTATGGCTACACCTTC. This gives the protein CSAHPGTGGVFNYGYTF.